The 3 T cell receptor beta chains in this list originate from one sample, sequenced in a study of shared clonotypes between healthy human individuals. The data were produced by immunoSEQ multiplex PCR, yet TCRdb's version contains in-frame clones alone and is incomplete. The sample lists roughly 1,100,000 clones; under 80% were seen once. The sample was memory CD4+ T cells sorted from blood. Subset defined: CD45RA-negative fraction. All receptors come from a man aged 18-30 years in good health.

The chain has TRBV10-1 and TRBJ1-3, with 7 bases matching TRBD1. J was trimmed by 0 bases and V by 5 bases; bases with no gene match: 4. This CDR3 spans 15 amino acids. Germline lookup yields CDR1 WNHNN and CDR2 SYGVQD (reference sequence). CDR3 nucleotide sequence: TGCGCCAGCAGTACAGGGGACAGCTCTGGAAACACCATATATTTT. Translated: CASSTGDSSGNTIYF.

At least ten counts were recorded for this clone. CDR3 nucleotides: TGTGCCTGGACCACCCGTGGGCAGTACAATCAGCCCCAGCATTTT. Protein product: CAWTTRGQYNQPQHF. The rearrangement uses TRBV30 and TRBJ1-5; no clear D gene. CDR3 size: 15 residues. V lost 4 bases to trimming and J lost 3 bases, with 16 bases between them. Germline V gives CDR1 GTSNPN, CDR2 SVGIG (reference sequence).

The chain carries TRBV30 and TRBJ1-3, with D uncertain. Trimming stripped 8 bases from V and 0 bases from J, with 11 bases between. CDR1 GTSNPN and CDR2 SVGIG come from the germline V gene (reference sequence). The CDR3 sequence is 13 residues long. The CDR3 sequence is CAERTSSGNTIYF. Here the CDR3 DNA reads TGTGCCGAAAGGACCTCCTCTGGAAACACCATATATTTT.